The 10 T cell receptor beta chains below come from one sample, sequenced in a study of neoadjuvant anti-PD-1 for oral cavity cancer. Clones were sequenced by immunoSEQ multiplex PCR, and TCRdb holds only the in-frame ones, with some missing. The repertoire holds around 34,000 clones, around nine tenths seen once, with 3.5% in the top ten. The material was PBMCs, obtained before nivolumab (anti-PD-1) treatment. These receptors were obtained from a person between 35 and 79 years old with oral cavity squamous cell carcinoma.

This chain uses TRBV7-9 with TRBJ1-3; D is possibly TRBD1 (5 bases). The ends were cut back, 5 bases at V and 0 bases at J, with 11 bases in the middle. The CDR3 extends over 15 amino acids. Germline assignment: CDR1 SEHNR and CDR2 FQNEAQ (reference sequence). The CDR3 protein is CASSDQTASGNTIYF. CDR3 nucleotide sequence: TGTGCCAGCAGCGACCAGACAGCCTCTGGAAACACCATATATTTT.

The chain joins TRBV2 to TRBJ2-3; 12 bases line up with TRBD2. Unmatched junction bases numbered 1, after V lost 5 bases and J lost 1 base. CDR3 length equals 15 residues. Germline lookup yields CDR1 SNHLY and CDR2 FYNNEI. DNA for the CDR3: TGTGCCAGCAGTCGACTAGCGGGGGGCACAGATACGCAGTATTTT. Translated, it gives CASSRLAGGTDTQYF.

CDR3 residues: CASSQDRGGAGVFF. In DNA, the CDR3 is TGCGCCAGCAGCCAAGATAGGGGGGGCGCGGGGGTGTTTTTT. The V and J genes are TRBV4-3 and TRBJ1-4; D perhaps matches TRBD1 (6 bases). The CDR3 contains 14 residues. CDR1 and CDR2 from the germline V gene are LGHNA and YSLEER. V was clipped by 0 bases and J by 15 bases, with 17 bases between them.

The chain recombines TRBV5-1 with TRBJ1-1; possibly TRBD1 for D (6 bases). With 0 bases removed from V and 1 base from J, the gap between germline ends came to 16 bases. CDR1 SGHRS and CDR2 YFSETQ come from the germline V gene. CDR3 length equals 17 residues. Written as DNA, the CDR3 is TGCGCCAGCAGCTTGGCCTTGGGGGGCAGGCAGAACACTGAAGCTTTCTTT. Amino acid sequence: CASSLALGGRQNTEAFF.

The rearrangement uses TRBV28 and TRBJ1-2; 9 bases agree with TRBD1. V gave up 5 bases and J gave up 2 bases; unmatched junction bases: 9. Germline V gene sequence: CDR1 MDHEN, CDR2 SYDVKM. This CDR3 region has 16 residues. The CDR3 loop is CASSAGQGNPNYGYTF. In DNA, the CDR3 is TGTGCCAGCAGTGCCGGACAGGGGAACCCGAACTATGGCTACACCTTC.

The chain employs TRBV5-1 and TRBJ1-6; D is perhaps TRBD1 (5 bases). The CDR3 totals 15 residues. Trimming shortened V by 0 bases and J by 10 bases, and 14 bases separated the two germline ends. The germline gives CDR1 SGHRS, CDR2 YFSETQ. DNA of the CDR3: TGCGCCAGCAGCTTGGGTCAGGGACCTATCTCACCCCTCCACTTT. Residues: CASSLGQGPISPLHF.

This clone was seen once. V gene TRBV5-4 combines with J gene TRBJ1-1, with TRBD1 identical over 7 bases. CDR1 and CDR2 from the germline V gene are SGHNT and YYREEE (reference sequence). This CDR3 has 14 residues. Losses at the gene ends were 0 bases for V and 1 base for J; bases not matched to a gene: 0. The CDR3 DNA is TGTGCCAGCAGCTTGGGGGACAGGAACACTGAAGCTTTCTTT. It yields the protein CASSLGDRNTEAFF.

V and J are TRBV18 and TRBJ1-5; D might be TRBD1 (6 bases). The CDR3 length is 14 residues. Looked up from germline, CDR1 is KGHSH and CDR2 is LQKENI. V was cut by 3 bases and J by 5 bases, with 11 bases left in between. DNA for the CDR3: TGTGCCAGCTCACCTAGTCCAGGGGATCAGCCCCAGCATTTT. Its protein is CASSPSPGDQPQHF. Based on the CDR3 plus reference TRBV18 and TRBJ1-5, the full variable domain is NAGVMQNPRHLVRRRGQEARLRCSPMKGHSHVYWYRQLPEEGLKFMVYLQKENIIDESGMPKERFSAEFPKEGPSILRIQQVVRGDSAAYFCASSPSPGDQPQHFGDGTRLSIL.

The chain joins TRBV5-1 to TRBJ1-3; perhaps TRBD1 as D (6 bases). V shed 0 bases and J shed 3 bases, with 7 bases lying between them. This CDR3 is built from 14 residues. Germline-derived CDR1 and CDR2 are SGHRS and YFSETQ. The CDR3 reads CASSLAGDGNTIYF. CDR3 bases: TGCGCCAGCAGCTTGGCAGGGGATGGAAACACCATATATTTT. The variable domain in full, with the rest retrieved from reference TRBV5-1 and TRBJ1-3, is KAGVTQTPRYLIKTRGQQVTLSCSPISGHRSVSWYQQTPGQGLQFLFEYFSETQRNKGNFPGRFSGRQFSNSRSEMNVSTLELGDSALYLCASSLAGDGNTIYFGEGSWLTVV.

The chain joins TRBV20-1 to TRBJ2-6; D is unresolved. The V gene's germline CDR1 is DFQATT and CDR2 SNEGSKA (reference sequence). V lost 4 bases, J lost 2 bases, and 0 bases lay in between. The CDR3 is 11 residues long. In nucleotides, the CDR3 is TGCAGTGCTACTGGGGCCAACGTCCTGACTTTC. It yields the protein CSATGANVLTF.